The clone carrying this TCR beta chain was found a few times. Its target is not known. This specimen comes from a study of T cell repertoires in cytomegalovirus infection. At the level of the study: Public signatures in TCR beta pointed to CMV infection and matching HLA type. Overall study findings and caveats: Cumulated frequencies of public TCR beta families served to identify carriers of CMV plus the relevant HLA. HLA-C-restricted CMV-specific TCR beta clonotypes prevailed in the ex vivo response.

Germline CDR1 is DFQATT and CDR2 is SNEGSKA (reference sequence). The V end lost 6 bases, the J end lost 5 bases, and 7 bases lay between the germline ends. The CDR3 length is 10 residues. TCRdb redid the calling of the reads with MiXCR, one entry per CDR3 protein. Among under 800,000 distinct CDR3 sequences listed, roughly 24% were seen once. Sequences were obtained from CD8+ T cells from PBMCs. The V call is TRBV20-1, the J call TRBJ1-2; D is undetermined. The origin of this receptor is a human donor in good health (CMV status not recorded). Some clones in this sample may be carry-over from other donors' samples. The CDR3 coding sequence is TGCAGTGCCGTTGGGTATGGCTACACCTTC. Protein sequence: CSAVGYGYTF.